This TCR beta chain was obtained from a study of blood T cell repertoires in COVID-19. The germline gives CDR1 MDHEN, CDR2 SYDVKM. Deletions cut 3 bases from V and 6 bases from J, with 9 bases between. The CDR3 loop spans 13 amino acids. Sequencing was performed with immunoSEQ multiplex PCR; in TCRdb, only in-frame clones are kept and a portion is missing. The sample lists some 210,000 clones; about four fifths were seen once. The rearrangement uses TRBV28 and TRBJ2-1; the D gene is possibly TRBD2 (5 bases). The TCR originated in a woman in her seventies with active or convalescent COVID-19. Sample: peripheral blood. CDR3 DNA: TGTGCCAGCAGTTTGGGAGTGGGCAATGAGCAGTTCTTC. Protein: CASSLGVGNEQFF.